This T cell receptor (beta chain) appears in the sequencing data of a study of blood T cell repertoires in COVID-19. Across the whole study: The origin of the acute and convalescent COVID-19 samples was the United States, Italy and Spain.

This CDR3 region has 14 residues. Germline V gene sequence: CDR1 MDHEN, CDR2 SYDVKM. Trimming stripped 2 bases from V and 5 bases from J, with 7 bases between. In the authors' methods: It was from reference gene primer amplification that nucleated cell counts were estimated. Generated by immunoSEQ multiplex PCR, the TCRdb table keeps only in-frame clones and is missing some. Clone size and the V and J calls come from that table; the DNA yielded D and trimming. The sample yields some 240,000 clones, over 80% seen once. The sequenced sample consisted of peripheral blood. This clonotype originated in a woman in her 40s who had recovered from COVID-19. The V call is TRBV28, the J call TRBJ1-6; the D is unclear. CDR3 residues: CASSLPYNNSPLHF. The CDR3 DNA reads TGTGCCAGCAGTTTACCATACAATAATTCACCCCTCCACTTT.